This is a list of T cell receptor beta chains from one sample in a study of Graves' ophthalmopathy and Graves' hyperthyroidism. TCRdb fed the multiplex PCR reads into MiXCR, producing one record per CDR3 protein. The sample yields hundreds of thousands of distinct CDR3 sequences, about 24% seen once. Sequencing was performed on peripheral blood. The source is a woman younger than 30 with stable Graves' hyperthyroidism. Some clones in this sample may be carry-over from other donors' samples. Each CDR3 is given with its conserved first and last residue. D genes are given only for firm matches. Only part of the rows carry a size: once, few, many, or a class if the clone is expanded.

>-|-|14|TRBV5-6|TRBJ2-5
CASSGLPDRETRYF
>-|many|13|TRBV2|TRBJ1-2
CASSEKGGHGYTF
>-|few|16|TRBV28|TRBJ1-2
CASRLGWGMESYGYTF
>-|many|18|TRBV12-3/TRBV12-4|TRBJ1-3
CANTPLSGSGTSGNTIYF
>-|-|14|TRBV18|TRBJ1-1
CASSPGTRDTEAFF
>-|few|11|TRBV28|TRBJ1-3
CGSARGNTIYF
>TRBD1|many|17|TRBV27|TRBJ1-5
CASSPRGGGASNQPQHF
>-|many|13|TRBV2|TRBJ2-5
CASSVQGQETQYF
>-|-|16|TRBV7-2|TRBJ2-5
CASSLEEGLGSETKYF
>-|many|12|TRBV27|TRBJ2-7
CASRGHFYEQYF
>TRBD1|few|16|TRBV18|TRBJ1-6
CASSPAGQGARSPLHF
>-|many|15|TRBV12-3/TRBV12-4|TRBJ2-4
CASSLRGEVKNIQYF
>-|-|14|TRBV3-1|TRBJ2-5
CASSQEAGQETQYF
>TRBD2|many|15|TRBV19|TRBJ2-7
CASSSLIAGFYEQYF
>-|many|14|TRBV10-3|TRBJ1-1
CAISESYANTEAFF
>-|many|13|TRBV30|TRBJ1-1
CAWSGGLGTEAFF
>-|-|15|TRBV28|TRBJ2-2
CASSFSQENTGELFF
>-|many|14|TRBV6-2/TRBV6-3|TRBJ1-1
CASSYSVEGEEAFF
>-|-|11|TRBV6-1|TRBJ2-7
CASSGPGRTSF
>-|many|12|TRBV24-1|TRBJ1-1
CATSDQNTEAFF
>TRBD2|many|11|TRBV6-1|TRBJ2-7
CASTREGKQYF
>-|many|12|TRBV12-3/TRBV12-4|TRBJ1-1
CASVGRTTEAFF
>-|many|15|TRBV12-3/TRBV12-4|TRBJ1-1
CASSANRDLNTEAFF
>-|few|14|TRBV6-1|TRBJ1-2
CASSPLGGQGGYTF
>-|-|16|TRBV11-2|TRBJ1-6
CASSPRGVRRNSPLHF
>-|many|13|TRBV28|TRBJ1-1
CASSQVKGTEAFF
>-|-|18|TRBV12-3/TRBV12-4|TRBJ2-5
CASSSPYRAILLGETQYF
>TRBD1|many|14|TRBV30|TRBJ1-1
CAFETGSLNTEAFF
>-|-|15|TRBV16|TRBJ1-1
CASSPFGGRTTEAFF
>-|few|11|TRBV3-1|TRBJ1-6
CASSHRTDIHF
>-|many|18|TRBV7-8|TRBJ1-2
CASSLDALSSHGNYGYTF
>TRBD1|many|16|TRBV20-1|TRBJ1-1
CSATSPPGQPNTEAFF
>TRBD2|few|12|TRBV6-1|TRBJ2-2
CATAGVRGELFF
>-|many|12|TRBV5-4|TRBJ1-1
CASSLEDYGAFF
>TRBD2|few|18|TRBV7-6|TRBJ2-5
CASSPGLAGGSFVETQYF
>-|-|13|TRBV6-5|TRBJ2-5
CASSYRGMGTQYF
>TRBD1|-|14|TRBV12-3/TRBV12-4|TRBJ1-2
CASSSIGQGHGYTF
>-|many|13|TRBV6-5|TRBJ2-7
CASRSQGLYEQYF
>TRBD2|many|14|TRBV4-1|TRBJ2-5
CASSQDTSVETQYF
>TRBD1|-|13|TRBV28|TRBJ1-2
CASSSTGLDGYTF
>-|-|13|TRBV19|TRBJ1-5
CASTVNSNQPQHF
>TRBD1|-|16|TRBV5-5|TRBJ1-6
CASSRQTGSYNSPLHF
>TRBD1|few|15|TRBV4-1|TRBJ1-2
CASSQEWTGSRGYTF
>TRBD1|few|15|TRBV6-1|TRBJ2-2
CASSHGTGLTGELFF
>-|many|13|TRBV10-3|TRBJ2-5
CAISDEGSETQYF
>-|-|14|TRBV6-1|TRBJ2-7
CASSEAGKYYEQYF
>-|many|12|TRBV29-1|TRBJ2-5
CSVEATGETQYF
>-|many|15|TRBV12-3/TRBV12-4|TRBJ1-2
CASRISVLQYYGYTF
>-|many|15|TRBV6-7|TRBJ1-5
CASSYSAGRNQPQHF
>-|-|12|TRBV2|TRBJ1-6
CVSGGHGTSLHF
>-|-|14|TRBV7-2|TRBJ1-1
CASSSPVVDTEAFF
>-|many|17|TRBV27|TRBJ1-5
CASSLYPTGPKDQPQHF
>-|many|12|TRBV12-3/TRBV12-4|TRBJ2-7
CASRAGLYEQYF
>TRBD1|-|14|TRBV4-2|TRBJ1-2
CVSSQEGQNYGYTF
>TRBD1|-|14|TRBV20-1|TRBJ1-6
CSARDRGSSSTLHF
>-|-|12|TRBV12-3/TRBV12-4|TRBJ1-1
CASSFDIGNAFF
>TRBD2|many|16|TRBV7-8|TRBJ2-2
CASSHGLAGGTGELFF
>-|few|13|TRBV12-3/TRBV12-4|TRBJ2-7
CASTQRKGYEQYF
>-|many|14|TRBV6-1|TRBJ1-1
CASTREGQNTEAFF
>TRBD1|-|16|TRBV7-8|TRBJ1-5
CASSPQDRASIQPQHF